These T cell receptor beta chains were read from a single sample in a study of immune heterogeneity within non-small cell lung tumors. One entry per CDR3 protein results from TCRdb running MiXCR on the multiplex PCR reads. The sample lists some 10,000 distinct CDR3 sequences, 27% occurring once. Sequenced: lung tumor tissue. These receptors all stem from a man aged 50 or older with non-small cell lung cancer. The CDR3 runs from the conserved cysteine through the conserved F or W. A D gene is named only where the DNA matches it firmly. Clone size is not always given. Where it is, it says once, few, many or a class for expanded clones.

TRBV30,.,.,TRBJ2-1,CAWSEGGGRNEQFF,TGTGCCTGGAGTGAGGGGGGGGGTCGGAATGAGCAGTTCTTC
TRBV19,.,many,TRBJ1-4,CASRQIAGEKLFF,TGTGCCAGTAGACAAATCGCGGGTGAAAAACTGTTTTTT
TRBV28,TRBD1,many,TRBJ1-2,CASRGTGNYGYTF,TGTGCCAGCAGGGGGACAGGGAACTATGGCTACACCTTC
TRBV6-1,.,.,TRBJ1-1,CASSEALRGGVGSTEAFF,TGTGCCAGCAGTGAAGCGCTTCGTGGAGGGGTGGGAAGCACTGAAGCTTTCTTT
TRBV19,.,medium-sized,TRBJ2-2,CASSIGGGHILTGELFF,TGTGCCAGTAGTATAGGGGGAGGCCATATACTCACCGGGGAGCTGTTTTTT
TRBV19,TRBD1,medium-sized,TRBJ1-1,CASSETGVEAFF,TGTGCCAGTAGTGAGACAGGGGTTGAAGCTTTCTTT
TRBV6-1,TRBD1,.,TRBJ2-4,CASSRLQGSYPNIQYF,TGTGCCAGCAGCCGACTACAGGGGTCTTATCCAAACATTCAGTACTTC
TRBV19,.,.,TRBJ1-1,CASSIVGGGEAFF,TGTGCCAGTAGTATAGTCGGGGGCGGTGAAGCTTTCTTT
TRBV28,.,medium-sized,TRBJ1-5,CASSLGSRQPQHF,TGTGCCAGCAGCCTGGGGTCGAGACAGCCCCAGCATTTT
TRBV6-5,.,.,TRBJ2-5,CASGFWVLETQYF,TGTGCCAGCGGTTTCTGGGTTTTGGAGACCCAGTACTTC
TRBV7-2,.,.,TRBJ2-5,CASSPTGSQGETQYF,TGTGCCAGCAGCCCCACCGGGAGCCAGGGGGAGACCCAGTACTTC
TRBV7-2,TRBD1,.,TRBJ2-1,CAGSLVGQGTYNEQFF,TGTGCCGGCAGCTTAGTGGGACAGGGGACCTACAATGAGCAGTTCTTC
TRBV4-1,.,.,TRBJ1-1,CASSQEGRNTEAFF,TGCGCCAGCAGCCAAGAAGGGCGAAACACTGAAGCTTTCTTT
TRBV28,TRBD2,medium-sized,TRBJ2-7,CASSTRTSGRGYEQYF,TGTGCCAGCAGTACCCGAACTAGCGGGAGGGGGTACGAGCAGTACTTC
TRBV10-3,TRBD2,.,TRBJ2-1,CAISESSGGYNEQFF,TGTGCCATCAGTGAGTCTAGCGGGGGTTACAATGAGCAGTTCTTC
TRBV12-3/TRBV12-4,TRBD1,medium-sized,TRBJ2-7,CASSLSDRAEQYF,TGTGCCAGCAGTTTATCGGACAGGGCCGAGCAGTACTTC
TRBV6-1,.,.,TRBJ2-2,CASSEWGGVNTGEVFF,TGTGCCAGCAGTGAATGGGGCGGGGTGAACACCGGGGAGGTGTTTTTT
TRBV7-8,.,medium-sized,TRBJ2-3,CASSWERGTDTQYF,TGTGCCAGCAGCTGGGAGCGGGGCACAGATACGCAGTATTTT
TRBV11-2,.,many,TRBJ2-7,CASSLLPDDRSYEQYF,TGTGCCAGCAGCTTACTGCCGGACGACCGCTCCTACGAGCAGTACTTC
TRBV6-1,TRBD1,medium-sized,TRBJ2-7,CASGTGTGLPYEQYF,TGTGCCAGCGGCACCGGGACAGGGCTCCCTTACGAGCAGTACTTC
TRBV5-1,TRBD1,.,TRBJ2-1,CASSVGTGDINEQFF,TGCGCCAGCAGCGTCGGGACAGGGGACATCAATGAGCAGTTCTTC
TRBV18,.,medium-sized,TRBJ2-7,CASSSEVYEQYF,TGTGCCAGCTCATCCGAAGTGTACGAGCAGTACTTC
TRBV5-6,TRBD2,.,TRBJ2-3,CASSLPSGGRTDTQYF,TGTGCCAGCAGCCTCCCTAGCGGGGGCCGCACAGATACGCAGTATTTT
TRBV18,.,few,TRBJ1-1,CASSRWEGNTEAFF,TGTGCCAGCTCACGTTGGGAAGGGAACACTGAAGCTTTCTTT
TRBV30,.,few,TRBJ2-1,CAWSDSYEQFF,TGTGCCTGGAGTGACAGTTATGAGCAGTTCTTC
TRBV20-1,.,many,TRBJ1-6,CSAPKDSSIDNSPLHF,TGCAGTGCTCCGAAGGACAGTTCCATTGATAATTCACCCCTCCACTTT
TRBV28,TRBD1,medium-sized,TRBJ2-1,CASRPGQASNEQFF,TGTGCCAGCAGGCCGGGACAGGCATCTAATGAGCAGTTCTTC
TRBV7-3,TRBD1,many,TRBJ1-1,CASSLTGGTGIGTEAFF,TGTGCCAGCAGCTTAACGGGGGGGACAGGGATTGGGACTGAAGCTTTCTTT
TRBV27,.,few,TRBJ1-1,CASSLAGFTTEAFF,TGTGCCAGCAGTCTTGCAGGGTTTACCACTGAAGCTTTCTTT
TRBV9,TRBD2,many,TRBJ2-1,CASSVLAGGPYNEQFF,TGTGCCAGCAGCGTTTTAGCGGGAGGGCCCTACAATGAGCAGTTCTTC
TRBV7-2,.,.,TRBJ1-2,CASNPGPGDGHTF,TGTGCGAGCAACCCAGGTCCAGGCGATGGCCACACCTTC
TRBV20-1,TRBD1,.,TRBJ1-5,CSASRPRVQGDSNQPQHF,TGCAGTGCTAGTCGCCCCCGCGTACAGGGGGATAGCAATCAGCCCCAGCATTTT
TRBV5-1,.,few,TRBJ2-5,CASSLFRVQETQYF,TGCGCCAGCAGCTTGTTCAGGGTCCAAGAGACCCAGTACTTC
TRBV7-9,TRBD1,once,TRBJ2-1,CASSPGQGDLSEQFF,TGTGCCAGCAGCCCGGGACAGGGGGATCTGAGTGAGCAGTTCTTC
TRBV11-1,.,.,TRBJ2-2,CASSLFRGAGELFF,TGTGCCAGCAGCTTATTCAGGGGAGCCGGGGAGCTGTTTTTT
TRBV18,TRBD1,few,TRBJ1-6,CASSRNKPGQGDSPLHF,TGTGCCAGCTCACGCAATAAACCGGGACAGGGAGATTCACCCCTCCACTTT
TRBV19,.,.,TRBJ1-2,CSSEEVGERGYTF,TGTTCCAGTGAGGAGGTGGGAGAGCGTGGCTACACCTTC
TRBV2,.,many,TRBJ2-1,CASSVRQGGYNEQFF,TGTGCCAGCAGTGTTCGGCAGGGTGGGTACAATGAGCAGTTCTTC
TRBV19,.,few,TRBJ2-7,CASSMGDLYEQYF,TGTGCCAGTAGTATGGGAGACCTCTACGAGCAGTACTTC
TRBV30,.,.,TRBJ2-7,CAWRPVRGTCLWMDEQYF,TGTGCCTGGAGGCCGGTGAGAGGCACGTGTCTTTGGATGGACGAGCAGTACTTC
TRBV5-1,TRBD1,.,TRBJ1-5,CASSCDDRGGQPQHF,TGCGCCAGCAGCTGCGACGACAGGGGGGGTCAGCCCCAGCATTTT
TRBV5-1,.,few,TRBJ2-5,CASSWTPTGRQETQYF,TGCGCCAGCAGCTGGACCCCGACTGGAAGACAAGAGACCCAGTACTTC
TRBV20-1,.,.,TRBJ2-1,CSANDRSNEQFF,TGCAGTGCTAACGACAGGTCCAATGAGCAGTTCTTC
TRBV10-3,.,medium-sized,TRBJ2-1,CAISESTSVGNEQFF,TGTGCCATCAGTGAGTCGACTAGTGTAGGCAATGAGCAGTTCTTC
TRBV19,TRBD1,few,TRBJ2-6,CASGRGGAATSGANVLTF,TGTGCCAGTGGAAGAGGGGGCGCGGCGACCTCTGGGGCCAACGTCCTGACTTTC
TRBV29-1,TRBD1,many,TRBJ1-1,CSVRTGGGTEAFF,TGCAGCGTTAGGACAGGGGGAGGGACTGAAGCTTTCTTT
TRBV19,.,few,TRBJ2-1,CASRGRGWSYNEQFF,TGTGCCAGTAGGGGAAGGGGGTGGTCCTACAATGAGCAGTTCTTC
TRBV20-1,TRBD2,medium-sized,TRBJ2-7,CSATLSGTLYEQYF,TGCAGTGCTACCCTCAGCGGGACCCTTTACGAGCAGTACTTC
TRBV12-3/TRBV12-4,TRBD1,medium-sized,TRBJ1-4,CASSLNRDRATNEKLFF,TGTGCCAGCAGTTTAAATCGGGACAGGGCAACTAATGAAAAACTGTTTTTT
TRBV2,.,many,TRBJ1-5,CASSLRGHGLYSNQPQHF,TGTGCCAGCTCACTACGCGGACATGGACTCTATAGCAATCAGCCCCAGCATTTT
TRBV27,.,once,TRBJ2-1,CASSVRVGGRAAVQFF,TGTGCCAGCAGTGTGAGGGTGGGCGGGCGGGCTGCGGTGCAGTTCTTC
TRBV5-5,.,few,TRBJ2-2,CASSLRGRPTGELFF,TGTGCCAGCAGCTTGAGAGGGCGCCCCACCGGGGAGCTGTTTTTT
TRBV6-4,TRBD2,many,TRBJ2-1,CASSELAGGHEQFF,TGTGCCAGCAGTGAACTAGCGGGGGGGCATGAGCAGTTCTTC
TRBV6-1,TRBD2,.,TRBJ2-1,CASSEGSGGRDEQFF,TGTGCCAGCAGTGAGGGATCGGGAGGGCGGGATGAGCAGTTCTTC
TRBV6-1,.,many,TRBJ1-1,CASSENRGTGAFF,TGTGCCAGCAGTGAAAATCGGGGGACGGGAGCTTTCTTT
TRBV9,TRBD2,.,TRBJ2-3,CARPSGRGTDTQYF,TGTGCCCGACCCAGCGGGAGAGGTACAGATACGCAGTATTTT
TRBV12-3/TRBV12-4,.,.,TRBJ2-3,CASAPAGRTDTQYF,TGTGCCAGCGCCCCCGCAGGTCGCACAGATACGCAGTATTTT